One sample yielded the 24 T cell receptor beta chains listed below, sequenced in a study of CD8 T cells in ankylosing spondylitis. MiXCR was run by TCRdb on the 5' RACE reads, yielding one entry per CDR3 protein. This sample has some 400,000 distinct CDR3 sequences, with about a fifth found just once. General study findings and limits: Seemingly distinctive of ankylosing spondylitis blood was a TCR beta motif formed by eight highly homologous variants.

The antigens these receptors bind are not known. The specimen sequenced was blood, either unsorted or a sorted T cell fraction (not recorded which). The receptors were gathered from a male donor with ankylosing spondylitis.

A few counts support this clonotype. The chain couples TRBV3-1 to TRBJ2-2; 8 bases fit TRBD2. Germline V gene data show CDR1 as LGHDT and CDR2 as YNNKEL (reference sequence). V dropped 0 bases and J dropped 1; count of bases not matched to a gene: 10. The CDR3 spans 19 residues. This CDR3 reads CASSQDRGGRIRNTGELFF. CDR3 nucleotides: TGTGCCAGCAGCCAAGATAGGGGCGGGAGGATCCGGAACACCGGGGAGCTGTTTTTT.

This clonotype has a count of ten or more. The chain employs TRBV5-1 and TRBJ2-1; 9 nucleotides agree with TRBD2. Germline trimming cut 0 bases from V and 8 bases from J; bases unmatched to any gene: 9. CDR1 is SGHRS, CDR2 YFSETQ, per germline. The CDR3 length is 16 residues. The CDR3 sequence: CASSLGGRAVADEQFF. The DNA of the CDR3 is TGCGCCAGCAGCTTGGGCGGGAGGGCCGTAGCGGATGAGCAGTTCTTC.

In this sample, this clonotype turned up many times. The rearrangement links TRBV12-3 or TRBV12-4 to TRBJ1-5, with D unclear. The CDR3 covers 16 residues. V dropped 6 bases and J dropped 2 bases, with 17 bases sitting between them. CDR3 sequence: CASSRAGMAGNQPQHF. In DNA, the CDR3 is TGTGCCAGCAGCCGGGCGGGCATGGCTGGCAATCAGCCCCAGCATTTT.

The sample holds many counts of this clonotype. The CDR3 reads CASSYGRISGTYNEQFF. CDR3 sequence (DNA): TGTGCCAGCAGTTACGGGAGGATTAGCGGGACCTACAATGAGCAGTTCTTC. V is TRBV6-2 or TRBV6-3 and J is TRBJ2-1; 8 positions match TRBD2. Germline V lookup: CDR1 MNHEY, CDR2 SVGEGT. The CDR3 is made up of 17 amino acids. V shed 2 bases, J shed 2 bases, and the junction held 8 bases outside the gene matches.

This clonotype was counted a few times. The V call is TRBV9, the J call TRBJ1-1, with no clear D. Trimming shortened V by 0 bases and J by 3 bases, and 6 bases separated the two germline ends. This CDR3 has 13 residues. Germline-derived CDR1 and CDR2 are SGDLS and YYNGEE. CDR3 sequence: CASSVATDTEAFF. The CDR3, as DNA: TGTGCCAGCAGCGTAGCTACTGACACTGAAGCTTTCTTT.

This clonotype came up many times. The rearrangement links TRBV29-1 to TRBJ2-6; the D is unclear. V was clipped by 3 bases and J by 0 bases, with 3 bases between them. The CDR3 totals 13 residues. Germline values: CDR1 SQVTM, CDR2 ANQGSEA. In DNA form, the CDR3 reads TGCAGCGTTGATAGCTCTGGGGCCAACGTCCTGACTTTC. This translates into CSVDSSGANVLTF.

This clonotype was detected a few times. CDR3 region: CAISESEARVYEQYF. The CDR3 DNA is TGTGCCATCAGTGAGTCGGAGGCCAGGGTTTACGAGCAGTACTTC. The chain joins TRBV10-3 to TRBJ2-7; D may correspond to TRBD1 or TRBD2 (5 bases each). The CDR3 spans 15 residues. Per germline, CDR1 ENHRY and CDR2 SYGVKD. Trimming left V 0 bases short and J 4 bases short, with 13 bases between.

This clonotype was seen a few times. The V call is TRBV20-1, the J call TRBJ2-5; a weak D match, TRBD1 (5 bases). CDR1 DFQATT and CDR2 SNEGSKA come from the germline V gene (reference sequence). V was pared by 0 bases and J by 5 bases, with 16 bases between. The CDR3 has 15 amino acids. The CDR3 sequence: CSARDWNGALETQYF. Here the CDR3 DNA reads TGCAGTGCTAGAGATTGGAATGGGGCCCTCGAGACCCAGTACTTC.

This sequence joins TRBV9 and TRBJ2-7; 7 nucleotides line up with TRBD1. This CDR3 region has 14 residues. Germline V gene sequence: CDR1 SGDLS, CDR2 YYNGEE. Germline trimming cut 2 bases from V and 4 bases from J; bases unmatched to any gene: 6. CDR3 in amino acids: CASSVTGNLYEQYF. For the CDR3, the DNA is TGTGCCAGCAGCGTGACAGGGAATCTATACGAGCAGTACTTC.

The chain carries TRBV29-1 and TRBJ1-4; TRBD1 might be the D (6 bases). CDR3 size: 14 residues. Germline CDR1 reads SQVTM; CDR2 reads ANQGSEA. V was pared by 2 bases and J by 4 bases, with 11 bases between. The CDR3 protein is CSVELGRGNEKLFF. The CDR3, as DNA: TGCAGCGTTGAACTGGGCAGGGGTAATGAAAAACTGTTTTTT. The variable domain in full, completed from reference TRBV29-1 and TRBJ1-4, reads SAVISQKPSRDICQRGTSLTIQCQVDSQVTMMFWYRQQPGQSLTLIATANQGSEATYESGFVIDKFPISRPNLTFSTLTVSNMSPEDSSIYLCSVELGRGNEKLFFGSGTQLSVL.

The chain has TRBV18 and TRBJ2-1, with D perhaps matching TRBD2 (5 bases). CDR3 length: 12 residues. Germline assignment: CDR1 KGHSH and CDR2 LQKENI. V lost 6 bases to trimming and J lost 9 bases, with 12 bases between them. DNA of the CDR3: TGTGCCAGCTCCTTGGCACGGGGTGAGCAGTTCTTC. Translated: CASSLARGEQFF.

Only a few counts were recorded for this clonotype. The chain employs TRBV7-2 and TRBJ2-5; D is tentatively TRBD1 or TRBD2 (5 bases each). Germline assignment: CDR1 SGHTA and CDR2 FQGNSA. CDR3 length equals 13 residues. Trimming removed 7 bases at V and 4 bases at J, with 13 bases between. CDR3 DNA: TGTGCCAGCACTTTCCAGGGACGAGAGACCCAGTACTTC. Its translation is CASTFQGRETQYF. Full variable domain (rest looked up from reference TRBV7-2 and TRBJ2-5): GAGVSQSPSNKVTEKGKDVELRCDPISGHTALYWYRQSLGQGLEFLIYFQGNSAPDKSGLPSDRFSAERTGGSVSTLTIQRTQQEDSAVYLCASTFQGRETQYFGPGTRLLVL.

In this sample, this clonotype turned up many times. The gene calls are TRBV29-1 and TRBJ1-5; tentatively, D is TRBD1 (6 bases). The CDR3 spans 14 residues. Germline CDR1 reads SQVTM; CDR2 reads ANQGSEA. Deletions cut 4 bases from V and 0 bases from J, with 10 bases between. The chain's CDR3 is CSVGDRSSNQPQHF. The CDR3 DNA is TGCAGCGTTGGCGACAGGTCTAGCAATCAGCCCCAGCATTTT.

This clonotype was found once. This chain connects TRBV29-1 to TRBJ1-2; D is perhaps TRBD1 (5 bases). This CDR3 contains 11 residues. Germline V gene data show CDR1 as SQVTM and CDR2 as ANQGSEA. Trimming pared 4 bases from V and 8 bases from J, leaving 11 bases between. For the CDR3, the DNA is TGCAGCGTTGTTAATCGGGGGGGCTACACCTTC. Its translation is CSVVNRGGYTF.

This chain uses TRBV14 with TRBJ2-1; D gene ambiguous. V lost 5 bases and J lost 8, with 10 bases in between. Germline assignment: CDR1 SGHDN and CDR2 FVKESK. The CDR3 is 12 residues long. CDR3: CASSATRHEQFF. The DNA for the CDR3 is TGTGCCAGCAGCGCGACCCGACATGAGCAGTTCTTC.

The gene calls are TRBV20-1 and TRBJ2-4; 7 bases are shared with TRBD2. Germline loops: CDR1 DFQATT, CDR2 SNEGSKA (reference sequence). V dropped 1 base and J dropped 9; count of bases not matched to a gene: 9. The CDR3 has 14 residues. CDR3 protein: CSARGIAGEVIQYF. The CDR3 DNA follows: TGCAGTGCTAGAGGCATTGCGGGAGAGGTCATTCAGTACTTC.

In this sample, this clonotype turned up many times. The genes are TRBV27 and TRBJ2-5; 7 bases map to TRBD2. The CDR3 has 14 residues. The V gene's germline CDR1 is MNHEY and CDR2 SMNVEV (reference sequence). V shed 8 bases, J shed 8 bases, and the junction held 14 bases outside the gene matches. The CDR3 bases are TGTGCCAGCGCTCTCCGCCTAGCGGAAAACACCCAGTACTTC. Translating it yields CASALRLAENTQYF.

This clonotype was seen a handful of times. The chain carries TRBV4-3 and TRBJ2-3, with D unresolved. Trimming took off 0 bases at V and 5 bases at J, with 15 bases between the two ends. This CDR3 spans 16 amino acids. In germline, CDR1 is LGHNA, CDR2 YSLEER. For the CDR3, the DNA is TGCGCCAGCAGCCAAGATCTTAAGCCGACCGGAGATACGCAGTATTTT. Translated: CASSQDLKPTGDTQYF.

CDR3 sequence: CASTGWGRGGTEAFF. CDR3 DNA sequence: TGTGCCAGCACCGGCTGGGGGCGAGGTGGCACTGAAGCTTTCTTT. V gene TRBV5-6 combines with J gene TRBJ1-1, with D tentatively TRBD1 (6 bases). CDR1 SGHDT and CDR2 YYEEEE come from the germline V gene. The V gene lost 6 bases and the J gene lost 4 bases, with 19 bases spanning the gap. The CDR3 is made up of 15 amino acids.

This clonotype occurred many times. The J gene is TRBJ2-1, the V gene TRBV19; the match to TRBD2 covers 9 bases. V shed 7 bases, J shed 13 bases, and the junction held 8 bases outside the gene matches. This CDR3 has 12 amino acids. Germline CDR1 and CDR2: LNHDA and SQIVND (reference sequence). The CDR3, as DNA: TGTGCCAGTACTGGGGCGGGAGGGAGTCAGTTCTTC. It encodes CASTGAGGSQFF.

At least ten counts were recorded for this clonotype. V gene TRBV20-1 combines with J gene TRBJ2-3; weak D call: TRBD1 (6 bases). The V end was cut by 2 bases, the J end by 3 bases, with 9 bases between. Germline V gene lookup returns CDR1 DFQATT and CDR2 SNEGSKA (reference sequence). The CDR3 has 13 amino acids. CDR3 sequence reads: CSARPGTTDTQYF. The CDR3 bases are TGCAGTGCTAGACCCGGGACAACAGATACGCAGTATTTT.

There are a few counts of this clonotype. This chain links TRBV28 with TRBJ2-6, with a possible D match to TRBD1 (6 bases). CDR3 length: 16 amino acids. Trimming took 6 bases from V and 0 from J, leaving 12 bases between them. Per the germline V gene, CDR1 is MDHEN and CDR2 is SYDVKM. The CDR3 region is CASRNRGGSGANVLTF. DNA of the CDR3: TGTGCCAGCAGGAACAGAGGGGGCTCTGGGGCCAACGTCCTGACTTTC.

The chain employs TRBV5-1 and TRBJ1-5; D might be TRBD1 (5 bases). Germline values: CDR1 SGHRS, CDR2 YFSETQ. V was clipped by 0 bases and J by 9 bases, with 16 bases between them. CDR3 length: 15 residues. As DNA, the CDR3 is TGCGCCAGCAGCTTGGACCAAGGGGACCGGGGGCCCCAGCATTTT. This codes for CASSLDQGDRGPQHF.

This clonotype appeared a few times. The chain has TRBV2 and TRBJ2-2, with TRBD1 identical over 10 bases. Losses at the gene ends were 6 bases for V and 6 bases for J; bases not matched to a gene: 4. The CDR3 is made up of 14 amino acids. Germline lookup yields CDR1 SNHLY and CDR2 FYNNEI. The CDR3 DNA follows: TGTGCCAGCAGCCGACAGGGGGCTGCCGGGGAGCTGTTTTTT. It yields the protein CASSRQGAAGELFF.